A selection of T cell receptor beta chains follows, all from one sample in a study of T cells in Graves' hyperthyroidism and ophthalmopathy. TCRdb used MiXCR to reprocess the multiplex PCR reads, holding one entry per CDR3 protein. This sample carries hundreds of thousands of distinct CDR3 sequences, approximately 14% of them seen once, and the ten largest clones take roughly a tenth. Sequencing was done on a sample of blood. Receptors were obtained from a woman aged 18-30 years with Graves' hyperthyroidism. CDR3s include the opening cysteine and the closing phenylalanine or tryptophan. The D gene is left open where the match is weak. Not every row has a clone size; where given, it reads once, few, many or a size class.

v_call	d_call	j_call	clone_size	cdr3_aa	cdr3_nt
TRBV5-5	NA	TRBJ2-6	NA	CASSLGSSGANVLTF	TGTGCCAGCAGCTTGGGGTCTTCTGGGGCCAACGTCCTGACTTTC
TRBV4-1	TRBD1	TRBJ1-4	NA	CASSQYPWTGGRTNEKLFF	TGCGCCAGCAGCCAGTACCCGTGGACAGGGGGTCGGACTAATGAAAAACTGTTTTTT
TRBV3-1	TRBD1	TRBJ1-2	NA	CASSQGQGMNGYTF	TGTGCCAGCAGCCAGGGACAGGGAATGAATGGCTACACCTTC
TRBV9	NA	TRBJ1-1	few	CASSVGGRGRNTEAFF	TGTGCCAGCAGCGTAGGAGGCCGTGGGAGGAACACTGAAGCTTTCTTT
TRBV20-1	NA	TRBJ2-7	many	CSAPRSGSYEQYF	TGCAGTGCTCCTAGGAGCGGCTCCTACGAGCAGTACTTC
TRBV5-1	TRBD2	TRBJ2-2	many	CASSGGRNTGELFF	TGCGCCAGCTCGGGCGGGAGGAACACCGGGGAGCTGTTTTTT
TRBV7-2	NA	TRBJ1-6	many	CATLGEGIASPLHF	TGTGCCACCCTCGGGGAGGGGATTGCGTCACCCCTCCACTTT
TRBV27	NA	TRBJ2-4	NA	CASSSLIAKNIQYF	TGTGCCAGCAGTTCCTTAATAGCCAAAAACATTCAGTACTTC
TRBV4-1	NA	TRBJ1-5	many	CASSNAVNQPQHF	TGCGCCAGCAGCAATGCCGTGAATCAGCCCCAGCATTTT
TRBV28	TRBD2	TRBJ2-2	NA	CASITSGSPGELFF	TGTGCCAGCATTACTAGCGGGTCCCCCGGGGAGCTGTTTTTT
TRBV6-6	TRBD1	TRBJ2-7	many	CASSYFRQGSYEQYF	TGTGCCAGCAGTTACTTTCGACAGGGCTCCTACGAGCAGTACTTC
TRBV7-2	NA	TRBJ1-3	NA	CASSPSGKSGNTIYF	TGTGCCAGCAGCCCATCAGGGAAATCTGGAAACACCATATATTTT
TRBV30	TRBD2	TRBJ2-7	few	CAWSVSSGSKGEQYF	TGTGCCTGGAGTGTATCTAGCGGGAGTAAGGGCGAGCAGTACTTC
TRBV7-9	TRBD1	TRBJ2-7	NA	CASSEGQYEQYF	TGTGCCAGCAGCGAGGGACAGTACGAGCAGTACTTC
TRBV9	NA	TRBJ1-6	NA	CASSAGTPGSPLHF	TGTGCCAGCAGCGCCGGGACGCCAGGCTCACCCCTCCACTTT
TRBV30	NA	TRBJ2-5	many	CAWSLGQEWETQYF	TGTGCCTGGAGTTTGGGCCAAGAATGGGAGACCCAGTACTTC
TRBV5-1	TRBD1	TRBJ2-7	NA	CASSPRGQGSFDEQYF	TGCGCCAGCAGCCCTAGGGGGCAGGGATCGTTCGACGAGCAGTACTTC
TRBV6-2/TRBV6-3	TRBD2	TRBJ2-7	many	CASGRPLKREPYEQYF	TGTGCCAGCGGTCGCCCCCTAAAGCGGGAGCCCTACGAGCAGTACTTC
TRBV6-2/TRBV6-3	NA	TRBJ1-2	many	CASSKQGYGYTF	TGTGCCAGCAGCAAGCAGGGTTATGGCTACACCTTC
TRBV27	TRBD1	TRBJ1-2	NA	CASRTQGGYGYTF	TGTGCCAGCAGGACACAGGGGGGCTATGGCTACACCTTC
TRBV5-1	NA	TRBJ2-5	NA	CASSAGTRYFETQYF	TGCGCCAGCAGCGCCGGGACACGTTATTTCGAGACCCAGTACTTC
TRBV20-1	TRBD1	TRBJ1-5	many	CSASPGTAHWQPQHF	TGCAGTGCTAGCCCGGGGACAGCCCACTGGCAGCCCCAGCATTTT
TRBV7-2	TRBD1	TRBJ1-3	many	CASSLEQGDTIYF	TGTGCCAGCAGCTTAGAACAGGGGGACACCATATATTTT
TRBV20-1	NA	TRBJ2-3	few	CSARGAPRGTDTQYF	TGCAGTGCTAGAGGAGCCCCTAGGGGGACAGATACGCAGTATTTT
TRBV7-9	NA	TRBJ1-3	NA	CASSLAGGGPGNTIYF	TGTGCCAGCAGCTTAGCGGGAGGGGGGCCTGGAAACACCATATATTTT
TRBV12-3/TRBV12-4	NA	TRBJ2-4	many	CASTLHAAAWNIQYF	TGTGCCAGCACCCTGCATGCGGCCGCCTGGAACATTCAGTACTTC
TRBV20-1	NA	TRBJ2-1	many	CSVVLPGQPLSGKNYNEQFF	TGCAGTGTCGTACTTCCGGGACAGCCTCTTAGCGGGAAAAACTACAATGAGCAGTTCTTC
TRBV27	NA	TRBJ2-7	many	CASSFQRLSYEQYF	TGTGCCAGCAGTTTCCAACGGTTGTCCTACGAGCAGTACTTC
TRBV29-1	NA	TRBJ2-1	NA	CSVAHPRGEQFF	TGCAGCGTCGCTCACCCCAGAGGTGAGCAGTTCTTC
TRBV3-1	TRBD2	TRBJ2-5	many	CASRIAGEVVETQYF	TGTGCCAGCAGGATAGCGGGAGAGGTGGTAGAGACCCAGTACTTC
TRBV5-4	NA	TRBJ2-3	NA	CASPAPGTLAATDTQYF	TGTGCCAGCCCCGCGCCGGGGACCCTAGCCGCAACAGATACGCAGTATTTT
TRBV3-1	NA	TRBJ1-2	many	CASSQVPGGYTF	TGTGCCAGCAGCCAAGTCCCGGGTGGCTACACCTTC
TRBV30	NA	TRBJ2-7	NA	CAWRPGRSYEQYF	TGTGCCTGGAGGCCGGGACGCTCCTACGAGCAGTACTTC
TRBV27	TRBD2	TRBJ2-3	many	CASSSRTSGGVTDTQYF	TGTGCCAGCAGTTCCCGGACTAGCGGAGGGGTTACAGATACGCAGTATTTT
TRBV7-9	TRBD2	TRBJ2-7	few	CASSSRTLAGGPSYEQYF	TGTGCCAGCAGCTCGCGAACCTTAGCGGGAGGGCCCTCCTACGAGCAGTACTTC
TRBV30	NA	TRBJ1-5	many	CAWTGGPGQPQHF	TGTGCCTGGACGGGGGGTCCGGGTCAGCCCCAGCATTTT
TRBV6-1	NA	TRBJ2-7	few	CASRQAYEQYF	TGTGCCAGCAGACAGGCGTACGAGCAGTACTTC
TRBV24-1	TRBD1	TRBJ2-3	few	CATSDPDRGGTDTQYF	TGTGCCACCAGTGACCCCGACAGGGGCGGCACAGATACGCAGTATTTT
TRBV12-3/TRBV12-4	TRBD2	TRBJ2-5	NA	CASSFGGGPGTQYF	TGTGCCAGCAGTTTCGGGGGAGGGCCTGGGACCCAGTACTTC
TRBV6-2/TRBV6-3	NA	TRBJ2-7	many	CASNTGTGGYEQYF	TGTGCCAGTAATACTGGGACCGGAGGTTACGAGCAGTACTTC
TRBV28	NA	TRBJ2-7	many	CASSPPRVDSYEQYF	TGTGCCAGCAGTCCCCCGAGGGTTGACTCCTACGAGCAGTACTTC
TRBV7-2	NA	TRBJ1-4	few	CASSLSLRGVNEKLFF	TGTGCCAGCAGCTTATCTCTACGGGGGGTTAATGAAAAACTGTTTTTT